This T cell receptor (beta chain) was identified in a study of PD-1 blockade in classical Hodgkin lymphoma. Whole-study results and caveats: A significant rise in TCR diversity by C4D1 was seen for CD4+ but not CD8+ cells.

The method was immunoSEQ multiplex PCR; TCRdb's version includes in-frame clones alone and lacks a portion of them. The sample contains about 47,000 clones, 80% of which appear only once. A word on this clone: As yet, its antigen is unknown.

Indicated time point: cycle 4 day 1 (C4D1), after more than five weeks of nivolumab. Each and every patient relapsed after autologous stem cell transplantation, and patients got differing brentuximab vedotin exposure. Trimming removed 2 bases at V and 2 bases at J, with 13 bases between. Germline CDR1 is SGHRS and CDR2 is YFSETQ. The CDR3 loop spans 15 amino acids. This clonotype was obtained from a human donor with classical Hodgkin lymphoma. Sequenced material: peripheral blood mononuclear cells (PBMCs), taken before the fourth cycle of nivolumab. The rearrangement joins TRBV5-1 to TRBJ1-2; the D is unclear. CDR3: CASSLEENVNYGYTF. CDR3 nucleotide sequence: TGCGCCAGCAGCTTAGAAGAAAACGTAAACTATGGCTACACCTTC.